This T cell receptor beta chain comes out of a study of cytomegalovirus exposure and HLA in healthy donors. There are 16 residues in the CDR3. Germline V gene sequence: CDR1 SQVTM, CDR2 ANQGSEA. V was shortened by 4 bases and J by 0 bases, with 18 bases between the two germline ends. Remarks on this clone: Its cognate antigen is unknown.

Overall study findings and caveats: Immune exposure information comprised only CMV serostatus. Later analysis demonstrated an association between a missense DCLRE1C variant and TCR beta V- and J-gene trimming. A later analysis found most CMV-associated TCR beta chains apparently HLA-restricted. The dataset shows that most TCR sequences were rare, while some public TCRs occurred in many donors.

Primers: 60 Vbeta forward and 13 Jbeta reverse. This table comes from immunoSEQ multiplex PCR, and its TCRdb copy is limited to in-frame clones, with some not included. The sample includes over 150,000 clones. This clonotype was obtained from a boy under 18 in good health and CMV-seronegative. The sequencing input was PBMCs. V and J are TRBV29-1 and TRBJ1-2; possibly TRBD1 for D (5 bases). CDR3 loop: CSVGNPGLGANYGYTF. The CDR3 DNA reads TGCAGCGTTGGCAATCCGGGACTTGGAGCTAACTATGGCTACACCTTC.